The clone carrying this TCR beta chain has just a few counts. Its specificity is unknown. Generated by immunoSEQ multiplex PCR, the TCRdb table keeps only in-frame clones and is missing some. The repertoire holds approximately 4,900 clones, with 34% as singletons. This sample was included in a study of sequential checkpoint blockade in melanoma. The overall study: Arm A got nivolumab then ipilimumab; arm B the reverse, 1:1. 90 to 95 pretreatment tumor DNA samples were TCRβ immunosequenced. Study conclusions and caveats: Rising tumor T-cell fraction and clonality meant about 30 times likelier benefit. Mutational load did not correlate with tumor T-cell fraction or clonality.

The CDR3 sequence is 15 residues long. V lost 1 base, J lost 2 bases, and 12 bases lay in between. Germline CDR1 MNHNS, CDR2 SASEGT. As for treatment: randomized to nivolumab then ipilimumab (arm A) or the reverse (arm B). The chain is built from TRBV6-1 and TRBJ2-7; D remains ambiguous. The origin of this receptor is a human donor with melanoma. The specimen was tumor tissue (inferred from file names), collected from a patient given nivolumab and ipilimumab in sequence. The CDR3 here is CASSEGWARTYEQYF. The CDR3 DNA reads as TGTGCCAGCAGTGAAGGGTGGGCCCGCACCTACGAGCAGTACTTC.